The 7 T cell receptor beta chains in this list originate from one sample, sequenced in a study of T cell responses to AZD1222 COVID-19 vaccine. Repertoires were generated with immunoSEQ multiplex PCR, while TCRdb's copy carries only in-frame clones and drops some. The sample carries around 160,000 clones, about 90% recorded once. Sequences were derived from peripheral blood, sampled 28 days after the second AZD1222 dose. The source is an adult who received the AZD1222 COVID-19 vaccine.

The rearrangement joins TRBV24-1 to TRBJ2-1; 9 nucleotides align to TRBD1. V was pared by 4 bases and J by 5 bases, with 5 bases of the junction left unmatched. This CDR3 is built from 15 residues. Germline values: CDR1 KGHDR, CDR2 SFDVKD. The CDR3: CATSDGTGWNNEQFF. DNA for the CDR3: TGTGCCACCAGTGACGGGACAGGGTGGAACAATGAGCAGTTCTTC.

V and J are TRBV19 and TRBJ1-1; 7 bases map to TRBD1. Germline V gene lookup returns CDR1 LNHDA and CDR2 SQIVND (reference sequence). Trimming took 1 base from V and 5 from J; bases not matched to a gene: 10. The CDR3 spans 16 residues. The CDR3 bases are TGTGCCAGTAGTATAGGGATAGGACAGGCAAAGACTGAAGCTTTCTTT. It translates to CASSIGIGQAKTEAFF.

V and J are TRBV27 and TRBJ2-7; D call uncertain. With 4 bases removed from V and 0 bases from J, the gap between germline ends came to 13 bases. CDR3 length: 15 residues. The germline V gene encodes CDR1 MNHEY and CDR2 SMNVEV (reference sequence). The CDR3 spells CASSSRTGNSYEQYF. The CDR3 DNA follows: TGTGCCAGCAGTTCGCGGACGGGTAACTCCTACGAGCAGTACTTC.

This clone was recorded only once. The chain is built from TRBV5-1 and TRBJ2-2; maybe TRBD1 (5 bases). V was cut by 2 bases and J by 6 bases, with 11 bases left in between. The germline V gene encodes CDR1 SGHRS and CDR2 YFSETQ. This CDR3 has 14 amino acids. Here the CDR3 reads CASSFPQGAGELFF. The CDR3 coding sequence is TGCGCCAGCAGCTTTCCCCAAGGGGCCGGGGAGCTGTTTTTT.

This clone was counted once. This chain links TRBV24-1 with TRBJ2-2; D assignment may be TRBD1 or TRBD2 (5 bases each). There are 15 residues in the CDR3. Germline V lookup: CDR1 KGHDR, CDR2 SFDVKD. V dropped 9 bases and J dropped 4 bases, with 17 bases sitting between them. This CDR3 reads CATYSAGDGTGELFF. The DNA for the CDR3 is TGTGCCACCTACTCCGCCGGGGACGGCACCGGGGAGCTGTTTTTT.

The V and J genes are TRBV7-3 and TRBJ2-1, with 7 bases identical to TRBD2. The germline V gene has CDR1 SGHTA and CDR2 FQGTGA. CDR3 size: 12 residues. Germline trimming cut 8 bases from V and 8 bases from J; bases unmatched to any gene: 6. The CDR3 here is CASGGSRYEQFF. DNA for the CDR3: TGTGCCAGCGGCGGGAGTAGGTATGAGCAGTTCTTC.

The V gene is TRBV2, the J gene TRBJ2-7; D unclear. This CDR3 contains 14 residues. Germline loops: CDR1 SNHLY, CDR2 FYNNEI. V lost 3 bases to trimming and J lost 1 base, with 10 bases between them. CDR3 region: CASSDGYLSYEQYF. CDR3 DNA sequence: TGTGCCAGCAGTGACGGCTACCTTTCCTACGAGCAGTACTTC.